These 11 T cell receptor beta chains were sequenced from one sample in a study of response to subunit inactivated influenza vaccine. Each CDR3 protein is one row after TCRdb ran MiXCR on the RT-PCR reads. The table has around 570,000 distinct CDR3 sequences, less than 8% seen once. The material was PBMCs from blood, obtained roughly 24 months after vaccination. These receptors all stem from a man between 50 and 69 years old who received an inactivated influenza vaccine.

This clonotype was seen a few times. The CDR3 loop is CASSQVQGDEAFF. The CDR3 DNA sequence: TGTGCCAGCAGCCAAGTTCAGGGGGATGAGGCTTTCTTT. This sequence joins TRBV3-1 and TRBJ1-1, with 7 bases matching TRBD1. The germline V gene encodes CDR1 LGHDT and CDR2 YNNKEL (reference sequence). The CDR3 runs to 13 residues. V trimming: 1 base; J trimming: 11 bases; junction bases outside the gene matches: 7.

V usage is TRBV3-1 and J usage is TRBJ2-5, with D possibly matching TRBD2 (5 bases). The CDR3 consists of 16 residues. Per germline, CDR1 LGHDT and CDR2 YNNKEL (reference sequence). Trimming pared 6 bases from V and 5 bases from J, leaving 22 bases between. DNA for the CDR3: TGTGCCAGCAGTTCCACTAGAACCCGCGCCGGCGAGACCCAGTACTTC. It is translated as CASSSTRTRAGETQYF.

This chain connects TRBV11-2 to TRBJ2-3; perhaps TRBD2 as D (7 bases). Looked up from germline, CDR1 is SGHAT and CDR2 is FQNNGV. The ends were cut back, 1 base at V and 4 bases at J, with 15 bases in the middle. CDR3 length: 16 amino acids. CDR3 loop: CASSLGGGSTPDTQYF. CDR3 sequence (DNA): TGTGCCAGCAGCTTAGGGGGGGGCAGTACCCCAGATACGCAGTATTTT.

A few counts support this clonotype. This rearrangement joins TRBV20-1 to TRBJ1-1; D uncertain. The germline CDR1 and CDR2 sequences are DFQATT and SNEGSKA (reference sequence). This CDR3 is 12 amino acids long. Trimming removed 3 bases from V and 11 bases from J, with 16 bases in between. The CDR3 loop is CSASLNSVQAFF. The DNA of the CDR3 is TGCAGTGCTAGCCTAAACAGTGTGCAGGCTTTCTTT.

This clonotype was found a few times. This sequence joins TRBV6-5 and TRBJ1-2, with 7 bases fitting TRBD1. Trimming took 2 bases from V and 0 from J; bases not matched to a gene: 6. This CDR3 region has 16 residues. From germline, CDR1 is MNHEY and CDR2 SVGAGI. The CDR3 nucleotides read TGTGCCAGCAGTTACGGGCGACAGGGTGCTAACTATGGCTACACCTTC. Translating gives CASSYGRQGANYGYTF.

This clonotype was observed a handful of times. In nucleotides, the CDR3 is TGTGCCAGCACCAGACTAGCGGGAGCTTATGAGCAGTTCTTC. Its translation is CASTRLAGAYEQFF. V usage is TRBV12-3 or TRBV12-4 and J usage is TRBJ2-1, with 12 bases fitting TRBD2. The CDR3 has 14 amino acids. The J segment lost 8 bases and the V segment lost 7 bases, leaving 6 bases of the junction unmatched.

The sample holds a few counts of this clonotype. J is TRBJ2-3 and V is TRBV28; 10 positions match TRBD2. V gave up 7 bases and J gave up 2 bases; unmatched junction bases: 3. CDR1 and CDR2 from the germline V gene are MDHEN and SYDVKM. There are 14 residues in the CDR3. CDR3 in amino acids: CASKLAGTTDTQYF. The CDR3 DNA is TGTGCCAGCAAACTAGCGGGAACCACAGATACGCAGTATTTT.

This clonotype was counted many times. This chain uses TRBV5-1 with TRBJ2-3; TRBD2 aligns across 10 bases. Germline values: CDR1 SGHRS, CDR2 YFSETQ. After removal of 4 bases from V and 5 bases from J, the junction contained 4 bases not matched to a gene. The CDR3 sequence is 14 residues long. CDR3 DNA: TGCGCCAGCAGCCCACGGACTAGCGGAGATACGCAGTATTTT. Translated, it gives CASSPRTSGDTQYF.

The J gene is TRBJ2-2, the V gene TRBV28; no clear D gene. Germline CDR1 and CDR2: MDHEN and SYDVKM. Trimming cost V 2 bases and J 3 bases, with 7 bases left between them. The CDR3 has 14 amino acids. CDR3 protein: CASSLNPHTGELFF. The CDR3 nucleotides are TGTGCCAGCAGTTTAAACCCCCACACCGGGGAGCTGTTTTTT.

This chain uses TRBV9 with TRBJ2-2; D possibly corresponds to TRBD1 (5 bases). The CDR3 extends over 16 amino acids. CDR1 is SGDLS, CDR2 YYNGEE, per germline. V was clipped by 6 bases and J by 0 bases, with 15 bases between them. CDR3 region: CASTRDRIANTGELFF. CDR3 sequence (DNA): TGTGCCAGCACTCGAGACAGAATAGCGAACACCGGGGAGCTGTTTTTT.

This clonotype was counted at least ten times. This chain links TRBV12-3 or TRBV12-4 with TRBJ1-1, with D perhaps matching TRBD1 (6 bases). The CDR3 loop spans 12 amino acids. V shed 8 bases and J shed 10 bases, with 17 bases lying between them. CDR3 sequence reads: CASGFGGLGAFF. The DNA of the CDR3 is TGTGCCAGCGGATTTGGGGGGCTCGGAGCTTTCTTT.